A selection of T cell receptor beta chains follows, all from one sample in a study of memory CD4+ T cells and cytomegalovirus serostatus. Using immunoSEQ multiplex PCR, the repertoire was profiled, and TCRdb retains in-frame clones only, with some absent. The sample lists under 50,000 clones, about 78% occurring once. The source material was memory CD4+ T cells from blood. The origin of the receptors is an adult in good health and CMV-seronegative. Both conserved end residues are part of each CDR3. A D gene is named only where the DNA matches it firmly. Clone size appears in some rows only: once, few, many, or a class for an expanded clone.

TGCGCCAGCAGCCAATCATCCGCTCTCCGGGAGCTGTTTTTT CASSQSSALRELFF TRBV4-3 NA NA TRBJ2-2
TGTGCCAGCAGCCCCCTCTCTGGAAACACCATATATTTT CASSPLSGNTIYF TRBV7-7 NA NA TRBJ1-3
TGCAGTGCTAGTCTCGGCGAGCAGTACTTC CSASLGEQYF TRBV20-1 NA NA TRBJ2-7
TGTGCCAGCAGCTCGGTGCTCGGGGGGGTCATGGACTATGGCTACACCTTC CASSSVLGGVMDYGYTF TRBV7-6 NA NA TRBJ1-2
TGCGCCAGCAGCCAACCGGGACTAGCGGTTGCAGATACGCAGTATTTT CASSQPGLAVADTQYF TRBV4-1 NA TRBD2 TRBJ2-3
TGTGCCAGCGTCTTGTGGGGACGGCAGGGTGAAGCTTTCTTT CASVLWGRQGEAFF TRBV28 NA NA TRBJ1-1
TGTGCCAGCAGTCCCCCGGGCGGGGCCCCCTACGAGCAGTACTTC CASSPPGGAPYEQYF TRBV28 NA NA TRBJ2-7
TGCAGCGTTGACTCCGGGGTGACAGATACGCAGTATTTT CSVDSGVTDTQYF TRBV29-1 NA NA TRBJ2-3
TGTGCCAGCAGCTGGGGGGATACGCAGTATTTT CASSWGDTQYF TRBV5-6 NA NA TRBJ2-3
TGCGCCAGCAGCCTGGCGATTGCGGGGGGTTACAATGAGCAGTTCTTC CASSLAIAGGYNEQFF TRBV5-1 few TRBD2 TRBJ2-1
TGTGCCAGCAGCCATTCACTACAAAGCACCCTACCCAATCAGCCCCAGCATTTT CASSHSLQSTLPNQPQHF TRBV4-2 NA NA TRBJ1-5
TGTGCCAGCAGCCCAATGGGACTAGCAAATGAGCAGTTCTTC CASSPMGLANEQFF TRBV7-2 NA TRBD2 TRBJ2-1
TGTGCCTGGAGCGCGGGGCAGTGGGCGGATACGCAGTATTTT CAWSAGQWADTQYF TRBV30 NA NA TRBJ2-3
TGTGCCAGCAGCCAAGATTCCTCAGGCCCGGGCGAGCAGTACTTC CASSQDSSGPGEQYF TRBV4-2 NA NA TRBJ2-7
TGTGCCAGCAGGGAACTAACAAGGGGCACTGAAGCTTTCTTT CASRELTRGTEAFF TRBV11-2 NA NA TRBJ1-1
TGCAGCGTTGGAGAACGGAGCACCGGGGAGCTGTTTTTT CSVGERSTGELFF TRBV29-1 medium-sized NA TRBJ2-2
TGTGCCAGCAGCTTAGGGACTAGCGGGGGGGCAGGGAACACCGGGGAGCTGTTTTTT CASSLGTSGGAGNTGELFF TRBV7-8 NA TRBD2 TRBJ2-2
TGTGCCAGCTTATCCCCGGTGGGGGTCACTGAAGCTTTCTTT CASLSPVGVTEAFF TRBV28 once NA TRBJ1-1
TGTGCCAGCTCACCAATGGGGGAAAAACTGTTTTTT CASSPMGEKLFF TRBV18 NA NA TRBJ1-4
TGTGCCAGCTCACCGCCGCAGGGAGGGGGCTTAGATGAGCAGTTCTTC CASSPPQGGGLDEQFF TRBV18 once NA TRBJ2-1
TGTGCCAGCAGCTTCCCAGGATCCCCCACAGATACGCAGTATTTT CASSFPGSPTDTQYF TRBV5-4 NA NA TRBJ2-3
TGCGCCAGCAGCCAAGGACAGGGTGTGACAGATACGCAGTATTTT CASSQGQGVTDTQYF TRBV4-3 NA TRBD1 TRBJ2-3
TGTGCCAGCAGTCCCAGGGGAAACACTGAAGCTTTCTTT CASSPRGNTEAFF TRBV6-6 NA NA TRBJ1-1
TGTGCCAGCAGCTGGGGACAGGAACTGTTTTTT CASSWGQELFF TRBV11-2 NA TRBD1 TRBJ1-4
TGTGCCAGCAGTTTACAGGGGGTCTCTGGGGCCAACGTCCTGACTTTC CASSLQGVSGANVLTF TRBV28 NA TRBD1 TRBJ2-6
TGTGCCAGCAGGATGGGCGGTCAGCCCCAGCATTTT CASRMGGQPQHF TRBV6-1 NA NA TRBJ1-5
TGTGCCAGCAGCTTATCGACAGGGGGGGTGATCGCCTTC CASSLSTGGVIAF TRBV7-9 NA TRBD1 TRBJ1-2
TGTGCCAGCAGCCCTAGAGGGCAGGGGAGGGACATTCAGTACTTC CASSPRGQGRDIQYF TRBV5-6 medium-sized NA TRBJ2-4
TGTGCCAGCAGCGTAGAGGAGGATCAGCCCCAGCATTTT CASSVEEDQPQHF TRBV9 NA NA TRBJ1-5
TGTGCCAGCAGTTACTCGTTACAGTCCACCGGGGAGCTGTTTTTT CASSYSLQSTGELFF TRBV6-6 NA NA TRBJ2-2
TGTGCCAGCAGCTTACAGGGCCAGGGGGCGGTTGAGCAGTACTTC CASSLQGQGAVEQYF TRBV7-8 NA TRBD1 TRBJ2-7
TGTGCCTTCCTCAGGACGGTCAATTATGGCTACACCTTC CAFLRTVNYGYTF TRBV30 NA NA TRBJ1-2
TGTGCCAGCAGTTACTCTCCAGGGATGAACTATGGCTACACCTTC CASSYSPGMNYGYTF TRBV6-6 few NA TRBJ1-2
TGTGCCAGCAGTGGTGCCGACAGGGCCTACGAGCAGTACTTC CASSGADRAYEQYF TRBV25-1 NA TRBD1 TRBJ2-7
TGTGCCAGTAGTATACGGGAGGGTAGGGAGACCCAGTACTTC CASSIREGRETQYF TRBV19 NA TRBD2 TRBJ2-5
TGTGCCAGCAGCCAAAATTCACCCCTCCACTTT CASSQNSPLHF TRBV7-2 few NA TRBJ1-6
TGTGCCAGCAGCTTAGCTCCCTTAGCCAAAAACATTCAGTACTTC CASSLAPLAKNIQYF TRBV7-2 NA NA TRBJ2-4
TGTGCCAGCACATTCCAGGGTTATAGCAATCAGCCCCAGCATTTT CASTFQGYSNQPQHF TRBV19 few NA TRBJ1-5
TGTGCCAGCAGCTCCGGGACAGGGTATCGGGATCAGCCCCAGCATTTT CASSSGTGYRDQPQHF TRBV5-6 NA TRBD1 TRBJ1-5
TGCGCCAGCAGCTTGAACAGAGGAGAGACCCAGTACTTC CASSLNRGETQYF TRBV5-1 NA NA TRBJ2-5
TGTGCCAGCAGCCCCCGGCAGGTAACGGGTAGGGAGGCTTTCTTT CASSPRQVTGREAFF TRBV7-9 NA NA TRBJ1-1
TGTGCCAGCTCACCGGGACAGACAAATCAGCCCCAGCATTTT CASSPGQTNQPQHF TRBV18 few TRBD1 TRBJ1-5
TGTGCCTGGAGTGTGCCCGGGGGTCGATCGCAGTATTTT CAWSVPGGRSQYF TRBV30 few NA TRBJ2-3
TGTGCCAGCAGCGAAACGACAGGGACCTACGAGCAGTACTTC CASSETTGTYEQYF TRBV6-6 NA TRBD1 TRBJ2-7
TGTGCCAGCAGTTTATACGGCAGGGGAGGTGGCTACACCTTC CASSLYGRGGGYTF TRBV28 once NA TRBJ1-2
TGTGCCGTCAATTCCTGGAACACTGAAGCTTTCTTT CAVNSWNTEAFF TRBV6-5 NA NA TRBJ1-1
TGTGCCAGCAGCTTCGGGGGGGAATCCACAGATACGCAGTATTTT CASSFGGESTDTQYF TRBV7-2 NA TRBD2 TRBJ2-3
TGTGCCAGTAAACCACAGGGTTCAGAAGGGCAGTTCTTC CASKPQGSEGQFF TRBV19 NA NA TRBJ2-1
TGTGCCAGCAGAGCTAGCGGGGGGGCCCCCTACGAGCAGTACTTC CASRASGGAPYEQYF TRBV6-1 NA TRBD2 TRBJ2-7
TGTGCCAGCAGTTCCCACAGCGCTCCGGGGGAGACCCAGTACTTC CASSSHSAPGETQYF TRBV25-1 NA NA TRBJ2-5